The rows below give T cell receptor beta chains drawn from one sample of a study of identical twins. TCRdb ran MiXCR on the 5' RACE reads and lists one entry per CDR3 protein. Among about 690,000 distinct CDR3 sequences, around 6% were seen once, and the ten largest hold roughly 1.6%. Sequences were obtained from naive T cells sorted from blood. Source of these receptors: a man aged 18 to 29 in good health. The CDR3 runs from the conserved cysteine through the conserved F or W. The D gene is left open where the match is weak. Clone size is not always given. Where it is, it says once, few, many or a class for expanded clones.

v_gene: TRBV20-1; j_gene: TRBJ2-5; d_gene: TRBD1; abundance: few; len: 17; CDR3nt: TGCAGTGCTAGAGATCTTAGGGGGCAGGGCCCCCAAGAGACCCAGTACTTC; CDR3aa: CSARDLRGQGPQETQYF
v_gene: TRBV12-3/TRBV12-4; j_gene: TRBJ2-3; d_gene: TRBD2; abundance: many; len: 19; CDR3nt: TGTGCCAGCAGTTTTGGACTAGCGGGCCGGAAATTAAGCACAGATACGCAGTATTTT; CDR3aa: CASSFGLAGRKLSTDTQYF
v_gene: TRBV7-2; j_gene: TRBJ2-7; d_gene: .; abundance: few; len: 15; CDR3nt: TGTGCCAGCAGCGCCTTAACGGGAGCGACCTACGAGCAGTACTTC; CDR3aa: CASSALTGATYEQYF
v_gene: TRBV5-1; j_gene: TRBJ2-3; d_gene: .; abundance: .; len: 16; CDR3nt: TGCGCCAGCAGCTTGGCCGGACGAGCTGTAAGAGATACGCAGTATTTT; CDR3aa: CASSLAGRAVRDTQYF
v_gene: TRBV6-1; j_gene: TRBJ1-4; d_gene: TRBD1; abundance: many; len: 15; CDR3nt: TGTGCCAGCAGAAAACAGGGGGCAACTAATGAAAAACTGTTTTTT; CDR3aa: CASRKQGATNEKLFF
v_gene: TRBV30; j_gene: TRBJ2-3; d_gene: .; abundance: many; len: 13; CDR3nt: TGTGCCTGGAGTTCCGTCGTGGCAGATACGCAGTATTTT; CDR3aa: CAWSSVVADTQYF
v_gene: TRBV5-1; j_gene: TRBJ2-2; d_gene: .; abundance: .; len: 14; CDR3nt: TGCGCCAGCGGACCGCAGACGAACACCGGGGAGCTGTTTTTT; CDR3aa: CASGPQTNTGELFF
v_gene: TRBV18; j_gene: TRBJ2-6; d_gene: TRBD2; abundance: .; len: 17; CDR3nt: TGTGCCAGCTCAACCGGACTAGCGGGAGCTGGGGCCAACGTCCTGACTTTC; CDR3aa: CASSTGLAGAGANVLTF
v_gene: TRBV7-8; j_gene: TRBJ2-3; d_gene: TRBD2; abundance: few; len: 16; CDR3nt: TGTGCCAGCAGCTCCCCCCTAACGGGAGGCCCAGATACGCAGTATTTT; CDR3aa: CASSSPLTGGPDTQYF
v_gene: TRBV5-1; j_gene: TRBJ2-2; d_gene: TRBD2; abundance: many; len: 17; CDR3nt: TGCGCCAGCAGGAGCCCTAGCGGGTGGGCGAACACCGGGGAGCTGTTTTTT; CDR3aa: CASRSPSGWANTGELFF
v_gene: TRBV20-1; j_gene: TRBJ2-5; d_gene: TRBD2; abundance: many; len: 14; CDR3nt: TGCAGCCACCTCCTTAGCGGGAGTAAAGAGACCCAGTACTTC; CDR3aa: CSHLLSGSKETQYF